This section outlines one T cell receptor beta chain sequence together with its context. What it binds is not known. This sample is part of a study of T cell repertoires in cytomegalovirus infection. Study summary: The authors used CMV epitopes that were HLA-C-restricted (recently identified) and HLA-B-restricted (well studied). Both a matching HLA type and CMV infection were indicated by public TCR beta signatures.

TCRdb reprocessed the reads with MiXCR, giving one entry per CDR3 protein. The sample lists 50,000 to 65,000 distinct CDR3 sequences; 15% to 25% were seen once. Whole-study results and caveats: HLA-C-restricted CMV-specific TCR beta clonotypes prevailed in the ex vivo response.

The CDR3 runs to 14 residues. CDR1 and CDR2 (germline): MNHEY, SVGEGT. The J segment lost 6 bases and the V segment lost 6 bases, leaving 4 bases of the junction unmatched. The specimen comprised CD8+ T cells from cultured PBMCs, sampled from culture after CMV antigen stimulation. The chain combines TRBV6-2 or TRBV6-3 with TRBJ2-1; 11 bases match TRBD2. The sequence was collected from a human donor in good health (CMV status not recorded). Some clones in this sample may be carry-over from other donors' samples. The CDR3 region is CASRGLAEGNEQFF. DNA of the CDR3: TGTGCCAGCAGGGGACTAGCGGAGGGCAATGAGCAGTTCTTC.